The rows below give T cell receptor beta chains drawn from one sample of a study of blood T cells in healthy people across ages. TCRdb processed the 5' RACE reads anew with MiXCR; each CDR3 protein has one entry. The data contain roughly 1.6 million distinct CDR3 sequences, around 36% of them singletons. Sequencing used blood. These receptors originate from a woman under 40 in good health. Both conserved end residues are part of each CDR3. A D gene is named only where the DNA matches it firmly. The size of a clone is reported for some rows only, either as once, few or many, or as a class for expanded clones.

>TRBV3-1|TRBJ2-7|-|-
CASSQGIDGEQYF
TGTGCCAGCAGCCAAGGGATAGATGGGGAGCAGTACTTC
>TRBV12-3/TRBV12-4|TRBJ1-5|-|-
CASSLGGNQLQHF
TGTGCCAGCAGTTTAGGAGGCAATCAGCTCCAGCATTTT
>TRBV21-1|TRBJ2-7|-|-
CASSIWAGTTDDSPYEQYF
TGTGCCAGCAGCATTTGGGCGGGTACGACAGACGATAGCCCCTACGAGCAGTACTTC
>TRBV28|TRBJ1-2|few|-
CASGGYNYGYTF
TGTGCCAGCGGGGGCTATAACTATGGCTACACCTTC
>TRBV5-1|TRBJ1-2|-|TRBD1
CASSSLEGADGYTF
TGCGCCAGCAGCTCACTTGAGGGGGCTGATGGCTACACCTTC
>TRBV6-5|TRBJ2-3|-|TRBD2
CASSLTSGRPTGTQYF
TGTGCCAGCAGTCTAACGAGCGGGAGGCCCACAGGTACGCAGTATTTT
>TRBV9|TRBJ2-2|-|-
CASSPRLNTGELFF
TGTGCCAGCAGCCCCCGACTCAACACCGGGGAGCTGTTTTTT
>TRBV20-1|TRBJ2-3|-|TRBD2
CSARDYTSGSTDTQYF
TGCAGTGCTAGAGATTACACTAGCGGGAGCACAGATACGCAGTATTTT
>TRBV11-2|TRBJ2-1|few|-
CASSPPGGREPRDEQFF
TGTGCCAGCAGCCCCCCCGGGGGGCGGGAGCCGAGGGATGAGCAGTTCTTC
>TRBV20-1|TRBJ2-7|-|-
CSASPVQGVTCEQYF
TGCAGTGCTAGCCCGGTCCAGGGAGTCACCTGCGAGCAGTACTTC
>TRBV20-1|TRBJ2-7|few|TRBD2
CSASASGRGPTYEQYF
TGCAGTGCTAGTGCTAGCGGGAGGGGTCCTACCTACGAGCAGTACTTC
>TRBV10-3|TRBJ2-3|-|-
CANSDVEEPDTQYF
TGTGCCAACAGTGATGTGGAGGAACCAGATACGCAGTATTTT
>TRBV4-1|TRBJ2-2|-|-
CASSQEDRRELFF
TGCGCCAGCAGCCAGGAGGACAGACGGGAGCTGTTTTTT
>TRBV6-1|TRBJ1-5|-|-
CASSEAPGGNNQPQHF
TGTGCCAGCAGTGAAGCCCCCGGGGGGAACAATCAGCCCCAGCATTTT
>TRBV30|TRBJ1-2|-|-
CAWSVVDGYTF
TGTGCCTGGAGTGTAGTCGATGGCTACACCTTC
>TRBV5-8|TRBJ2-5|few|-
CASISTGQTQYF
TGTGCCAGCATTAGTACAGGACAGACCCAGTACTTC
>TRBV28|TRBJ2-7|many|-
CASGGYEQYF
TGTGCCAGCGGGGGATACGAGCAGTACTTC
>TRBV29-1|TRBJ2-5|many|-
CSVQGPETQYF
TGCAGCGTCCAGGGGCCGGAGACCCAGTACTTC
>TRBV11-2|TRBJ2-5|few|-
CASSTGHLQETQYF
TGTGCCAGCAGCACCGGACACTTACAAGAGACCCAGTACTTC
>TRBV24-1|TRBJ2-1|-|TRBD1
CATSDFAGTGGKSEQFF
TGTGCCACCAGTGATTTTGCCGGGACAGGGGGGAAGAGTGAGCAGTTCTTC
>TRBV27|TRBJ2-1|-|-
CASSSTMLGGASYNEQFF
TGTGCCAGCAGTTCCACTATGCTGGGGGGCGCTTCCTACAATGAGCAGTTCTTC
>TRBV4-1|TRBJ1-2|many|-
CASSPSGGNYGYTF
TGCGCCAGCAGCCCGTCGGGAGGGAACTATGGCTACACCTTC
>TRBV29-1|TRBJ1-1|few|-
CSVVRRAGTEAFF
TGCAGCGTTGTCCGCAGGGCGGGGACTGAAGCTTTCTTT
>TRBV11-2|TRBJ2-5|-|-
CASTQGALEQYF
TGTGCCAGCACCCAAGGGGCTCTGGAGCAGTACTTC
>TRBV15|TRBJ1-4|-|TRBD1
CATSRDGTVNEKPFF
TGTGCCACCAGCAGAGACGGGACAGTAAATGAAAAACCGTTTTTT
>TRBV6-2/TRBV6-3|TRBJ2-1|many|TRBD2
CASSDAAGGLNEQFF
TGTGCCAGCAGCGACGCGGCGGGGGGGCTCAATGAGCAGTTCTTC
>TRBV20-1|TRBJ2-7|-|-
CSARAKYEQYF
TGCAGTGCTAGGGCAAAGTACGAGCAGTACTTC
>TRBV27|TRBJ2-5|few|-
CASSRSTTQETQYF
TGTGCCAGCAGTAGATCCACTACTCAAGAGACCCAGTACTTC
>TRBV7-9|TRBJ2-7|-|-
CASSFRGGSCEQYF
TGTGCCAGCAGCTTTAGAGGCGGGTCCTGCGAGCAGTACTTC
>TRBV28|TRBJ2-1|-|-
CASTPVVAVYEQFF
TGTGCCAGCACTCCCGTGGTTGCCGTCTATGAGCAGTTCTTC
>TRBV18|TRBJ1-5|-|TRBD1
CASSLTGGWGNQPQHF
TGTGCCAGCTCACTAACAGGGGGATGGGGCAATCAGCCCCAGCATTTT
>TRBV28|TRBJ2-7|-|TRBD2
CASSLGRENPSYEQYF
TGTGCCAGCAGTTTGGGGCGGGAGAACCCCTCCTACGAGCAGTACTTC
>TRBV20-1|TRBJ1-3|-|TRBD1
CSARIPGGSGNTIYF
TGCAGTGCTAGGATTCCAGGGGGATCGGGAAACACCATATATTTT
>TRBV7-2|TRBJ1-6|once|-
CASRRGLHNSPLHF
TGTGCCAGCAGACGAGGACTCCATAATTCACCCCTCCACTTT
>TRBV20-1|TRBJ2-7|-|TRBD2
CSARPTAAGGFYEQYF
TGCAGTGCTAGACCTACGGCGGCGGGAGGTTTCTACGAGCAGTACTTC
>TRBV27|TRBJ2-2|-|TRBD2
CASSFLASGSTGELFF
TGTGCCAGCAGTTTTCTGGCTAGCGGGAGTACCGGGGAGCTGTTTTTT
>TRBV2|TRBJ2-1|-|TRBD1
CATRLDRYNEQFF
TGTGCCACCCGGTTGGACAGGTACAATGAGCAGTTCTTC
>TRBV5-1|TRBJ2-5|-|-
CAGSLGSQMETQYF
TGCGCCGGCAGCTTGGGGAGTCAGATGGAGACCCAGTACTTC
>TRBV11-2|TRBJ2-1|-|TRBD1
CASSLDRKGTGDEQFF
TGTGCCAGCAGCTTAGATCGAAAAGGGACAGGCGATGAGCAGTTCTTC
>TRBV5-6|TRBJ2-5|-|-
CASSLVSGMTGETQYF
TGTGCCAGCAGCTTGGTATCGGGGATGACGGGGGAGACCCAGTACTTC
>TRBV5-6|TRBJ2-3|-|-
CASSFWQFGEDTQYF
TGTGCCAGCAGCTTCTGGCAGTTTGGTGAAGATACGCAGTATTTT
>TRBV4-1|TRBJ2-7|-|TRBD2
CASSYRGGSSYEQYF
TGCGCCAGCAGCTACCGGGGGGGAAGCTCCTACGAGCAGTACTTC
>TRBV2|TRBJ2-5|once|TRBD1
CAASFRDRGLETQYF
TGTGCCGCCTCATTTCGGGACAGGGGGCTAGAGACCCAGTACTTC
>TRBV2|TRBJ2-1|-|TRBD2
CASTGGREPNEQFF
TGTGCCAGCACAGGTGGGCGGGAGCCGAATGAGCAGTTCTTC